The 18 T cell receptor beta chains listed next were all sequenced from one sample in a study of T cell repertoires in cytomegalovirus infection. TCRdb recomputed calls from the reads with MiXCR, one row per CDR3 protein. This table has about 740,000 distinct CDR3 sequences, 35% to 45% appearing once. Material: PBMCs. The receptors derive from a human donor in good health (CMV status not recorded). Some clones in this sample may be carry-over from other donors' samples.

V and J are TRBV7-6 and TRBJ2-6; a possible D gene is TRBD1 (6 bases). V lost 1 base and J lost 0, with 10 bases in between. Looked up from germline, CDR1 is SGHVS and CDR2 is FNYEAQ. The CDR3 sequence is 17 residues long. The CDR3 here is CASSLGQVLSGANVLTF. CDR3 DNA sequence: TGTGCCAGCAGCTTAGGACAGGTCCTCTCTGGGGCCAACGTCCTGACTTTC. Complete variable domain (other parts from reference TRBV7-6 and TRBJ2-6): GAGVSQSPRYKVTKRGQDVALRCDPISGHVSLYWYRQALGQGPEFLTYFNYEAQQDKSGLPNDRFSAERPEGSISTLTIQRTEQRDSAMYRCASSLGQVLSGANVLTFGAGSRLTVL.

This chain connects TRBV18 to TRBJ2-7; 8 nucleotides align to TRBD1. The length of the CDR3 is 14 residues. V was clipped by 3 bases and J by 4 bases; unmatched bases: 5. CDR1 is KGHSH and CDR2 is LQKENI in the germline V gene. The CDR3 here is CASSPNRGSYEQYF. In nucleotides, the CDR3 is TGTGCCAGCTCACCGAACAGGGGGTCGTACGAGCAGTACTTC.

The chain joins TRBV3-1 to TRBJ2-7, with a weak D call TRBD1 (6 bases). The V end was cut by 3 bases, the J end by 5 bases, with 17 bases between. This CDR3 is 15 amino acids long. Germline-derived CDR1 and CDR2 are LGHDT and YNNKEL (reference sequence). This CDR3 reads CASSQSTQGSNEQYF. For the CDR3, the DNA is TGTGCCAGCAGCCAGTCGACACAGGGATCAAACGAGCAGTACTTC.

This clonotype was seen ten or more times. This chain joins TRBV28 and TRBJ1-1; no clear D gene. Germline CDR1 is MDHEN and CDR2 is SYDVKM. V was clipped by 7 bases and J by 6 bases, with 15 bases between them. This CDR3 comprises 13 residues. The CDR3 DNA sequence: TGTGCCAGCACCGATCATCAGGTCCCTGAAGCTTTCTTT. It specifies CASTDHQVPEAFF.

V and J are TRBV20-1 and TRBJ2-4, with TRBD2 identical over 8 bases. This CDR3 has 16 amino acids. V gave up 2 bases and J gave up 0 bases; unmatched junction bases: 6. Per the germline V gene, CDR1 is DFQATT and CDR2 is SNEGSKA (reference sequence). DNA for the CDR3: TGCAGTGCTAGAACGACGGGGGGGGGAGCCAAAAACATTCAGTACTTC. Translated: CSARTTGGGAKNIQYF.

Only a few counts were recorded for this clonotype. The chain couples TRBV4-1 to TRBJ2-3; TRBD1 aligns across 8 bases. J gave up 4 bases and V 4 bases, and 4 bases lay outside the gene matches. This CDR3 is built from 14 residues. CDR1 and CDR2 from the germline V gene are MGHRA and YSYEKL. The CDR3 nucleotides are TGCGCCAGCAGCCCCGACAGGGGAGCAGATACGCAGTATTTT. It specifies CASSPDRGADTQYF.

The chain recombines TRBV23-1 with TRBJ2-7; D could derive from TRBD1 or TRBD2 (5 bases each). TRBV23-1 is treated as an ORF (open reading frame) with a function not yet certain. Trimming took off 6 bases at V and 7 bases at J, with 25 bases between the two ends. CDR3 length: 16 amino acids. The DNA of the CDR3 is TGCGCCAGCAGCCAAAGACCCGGGACGGCAATCAAGGAGCAGTACTTC. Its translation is CASSQRPGTAIKEQYF.

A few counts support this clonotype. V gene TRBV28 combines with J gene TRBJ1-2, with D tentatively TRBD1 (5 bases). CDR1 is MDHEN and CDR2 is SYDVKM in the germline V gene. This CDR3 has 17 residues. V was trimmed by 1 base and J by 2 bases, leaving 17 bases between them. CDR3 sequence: CASSLLLWGRRNYGYTF. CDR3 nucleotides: TGTGCCAGCAGTTTATTGCTGTGGGGACGGAGGAACTATGGCTACACCTTC.

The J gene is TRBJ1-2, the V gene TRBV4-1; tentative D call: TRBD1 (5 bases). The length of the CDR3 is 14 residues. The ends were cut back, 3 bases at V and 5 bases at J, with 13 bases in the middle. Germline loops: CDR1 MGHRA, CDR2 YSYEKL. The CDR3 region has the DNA TGCGCCAGCAGCCAGAGGGGAGAAAAATATGGCTACACCTTC. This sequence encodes CASSQRGEKYGYTF.

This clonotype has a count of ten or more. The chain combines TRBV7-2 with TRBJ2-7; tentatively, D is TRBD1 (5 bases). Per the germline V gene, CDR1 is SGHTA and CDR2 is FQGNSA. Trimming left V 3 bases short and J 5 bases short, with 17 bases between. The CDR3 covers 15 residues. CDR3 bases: TGTGCCAGCAGCTTGGGTCTCGGCAGGGCTCACGAGCAGTACTTC. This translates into CASSLGLGRAHEQYF.

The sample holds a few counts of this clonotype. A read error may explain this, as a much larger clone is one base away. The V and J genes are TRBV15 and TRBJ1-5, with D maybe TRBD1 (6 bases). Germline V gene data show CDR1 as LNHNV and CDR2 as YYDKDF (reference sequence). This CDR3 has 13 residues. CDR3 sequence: CATRGLGGQHQHF. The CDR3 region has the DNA TGTGCCACCAGGGGGCTAGGGGGTCAGCACCAGCATTTT.

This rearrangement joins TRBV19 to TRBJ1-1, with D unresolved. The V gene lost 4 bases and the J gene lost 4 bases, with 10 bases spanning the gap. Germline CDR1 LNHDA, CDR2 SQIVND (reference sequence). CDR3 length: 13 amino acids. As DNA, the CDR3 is TGTGCCAGTAGTAGTGGTCTGCGCACTGAAGCTTTCTTT. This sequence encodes CASSSGLRTEAFF.

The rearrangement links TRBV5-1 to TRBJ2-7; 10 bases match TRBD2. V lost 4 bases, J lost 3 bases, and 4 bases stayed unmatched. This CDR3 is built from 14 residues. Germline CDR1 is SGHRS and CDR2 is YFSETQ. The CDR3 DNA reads TGCGCCAGCAGCAAACTAGCGGGGAACTACGAGCAGTACTTC. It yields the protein CASSKLAGNYEQYF.

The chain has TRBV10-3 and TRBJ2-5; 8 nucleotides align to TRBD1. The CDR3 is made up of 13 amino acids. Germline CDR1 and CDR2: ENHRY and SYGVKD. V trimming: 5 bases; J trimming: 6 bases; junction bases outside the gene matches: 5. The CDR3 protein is CAISSDRGQTQYF. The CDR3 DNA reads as TGTGCCATCAGTTCCGACAGGGGTCAGACCCAGTACTTC.

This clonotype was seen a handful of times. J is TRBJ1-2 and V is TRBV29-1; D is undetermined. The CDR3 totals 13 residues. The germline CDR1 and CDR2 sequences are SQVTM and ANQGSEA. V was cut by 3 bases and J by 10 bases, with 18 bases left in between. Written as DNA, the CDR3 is TGCAGCGTTGAGAAAGGGTCTCTTTCCCCCTACACCTTC. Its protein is CSVEKGSLSPYTF.

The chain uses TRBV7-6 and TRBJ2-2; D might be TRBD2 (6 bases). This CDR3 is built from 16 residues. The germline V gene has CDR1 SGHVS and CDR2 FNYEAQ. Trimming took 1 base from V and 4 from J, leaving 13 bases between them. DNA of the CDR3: TGTGCCAGCAGCTTAGTTTTGCGGGGAGGCACCGGGGAGCTGTTTTTT. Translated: CASSLVLRGGTGELFF. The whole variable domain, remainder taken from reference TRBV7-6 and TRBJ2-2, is GAGVSQSPRYKVTKRGQDVALRCDPISGHVSLYWYRQALGQGPEFLTYFNYEAQQDKSGLPNDRFSAERPEGSISTLTIQRTEQRDSAMYRCASSLVLRGGTGELFFGEGSRLTVL.

Here the CDR3 reads CASSFGQGGEQYF. The CDR3 nucleotides are TGTGCCAGCAGCTTTGGACAGGGCGGCGAGCAGTACTTC. The chain has TRBV5-4 and TRBJ2-7, with TRBD1 matching 8 bases. Germline assignment: CDR1 SGHNT and CDR2 YYREEE (reference sequence). Losses at the gene ends were 2 bases for V and 6 bases for J; bases not matched to a gene: 4. The CDR3 spans 13 residues. The full variable domain, rest sourced from reference TRBV5-4 and TRBJ2-7, is ETGVTQSPTHLIKTRGQQVTLRCSSQSGHNTVSWYQQALGQGPQFIFQYYREEENGRGNFPPRFSGLQFPNYSSELNVNALELDDSALYLCASSFGQGGEQYFGPGTRLTVT.

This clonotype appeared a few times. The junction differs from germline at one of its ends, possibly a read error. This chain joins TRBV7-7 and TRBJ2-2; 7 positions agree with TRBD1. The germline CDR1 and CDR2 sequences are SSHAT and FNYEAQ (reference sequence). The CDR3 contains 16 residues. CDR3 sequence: CASSLEGAGDTGELFF. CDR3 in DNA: TGTGCTAGCAGCTTAGAGGGGGCCGGGGACACCGGGGAGCTGTTTTTT.